These T cell receptor beta chains were read from a single sample in a study of T-cell memory formation after mild COVID-19. TCRdb analysed the 5' RACE reads with MiXCR anew, one entry per CDR3 protein. The sample contains approximately 390,000 distinct CDR3 sequences, approximately 15% of which appear only once. The sample was PBMCs or a T cell subset sorted from them (not recorded which). All receptors come from a man between 18 and 29 years old who had mild COVID-19 (a few samples of this study predate the infection). Cell type and time point are not known. The conserved cysteine and the conserved F or W are not part of the CDR3 here. Fields, in order: CDR3 protein, D gene, V gene. A D gene is named only where the DNA matches it firmly.

CDR3: ASSYSGGADIQY
D: TRBD2
V: TRBV6-2/TRBV6-3

CDR3: ASSLVRGTHTDTQY
D: NA
V: TRBV7-6

CDR3: ASSFERGNTEAF
D: NA
V: TRBV28

CDR3: ASSLQGRGSYNEQF
D: TRBD2
V: TRBV7-3

CDR3: AISQTQGNYGYT
D: TRBD1
V: TRBV10-3

CDR3: ASSLIDGGNTIY
D: NA
V: TRBV5-1

CDR3: ASRVSGGRYEQY
D: TRBD2
V: TRBV7-2

CDR3: ASSLERGGQETQY
D: TRBD2
V: TRBV7-2

CDR3: AISDRARDRSSPLH
D: TRBD1
V: TRBV10-3

CDR3: ASSHPPQVGELF
D: NA
V: TRBV6-2/TRBV6-3

CDR3: SARYRETDTQY
D: NA
V: TRBV20-1

CDR3: ASSHMRGRGSDYGYT
D: TRBD1
V: TRBV11-2

CDR3: ASSSPSGGGETQY
D: TRBD2
V: TRBV12-3/TRBV12-4

CDR3: ASSSGLGRITNQPQH
D: NA
V: TRBV5-5

CDR3: ASSPWTGGTDTQY
D: TRBD1
V: TRBV5-1

CDR3: ASSLTPRDSQETQY
D: TRBD1
V: TRBV7-9

CDR3: ATSIQSSYNEQF
D: NA
V: TRBV15

CDR3: ASSRLVADTQY
D: NA
V: TRBV6-6

CDR3: ASSLRIAGVSPLH
D: NA
V: TRBV12-3/TRBV12-4

CDR3: ASSRTDIITEAF
D: NA
V: TRBV6-1

CDR3: ASSLGTTGMNTEAF
D: NA
V: TRBV5-1

CDR3: ASSYLSGGKYNEQF
D: TRBD2
V: TRBV6-5

CDR3: ASSQDKGNQPQH
D: NA
V: TRBV4-1

CDR3: ASSPGQGLYTDTQY
D: TRBD1
V: TRBV11-1

CDR3: ASSPGMEETQY
D: NA
V: TRBV18

CDR3: ASSELAGGETQY
D: TRBD2
V: TRBV12-3/TRBV12-4

CDR3: ASSLRGPSSTDTQY
D: NA
V: TRBV5-1

CDR3: ASSESGYRGREQF
D: TRBD1
V: TRBV25-1